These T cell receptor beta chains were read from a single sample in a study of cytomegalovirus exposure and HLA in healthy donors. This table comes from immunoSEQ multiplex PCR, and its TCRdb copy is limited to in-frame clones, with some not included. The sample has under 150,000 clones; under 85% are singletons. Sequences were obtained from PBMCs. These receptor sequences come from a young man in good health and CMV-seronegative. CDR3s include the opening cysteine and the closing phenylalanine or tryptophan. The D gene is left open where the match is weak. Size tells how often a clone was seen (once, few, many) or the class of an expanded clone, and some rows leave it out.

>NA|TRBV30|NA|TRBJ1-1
TGTGCCTGCAACAGGATTATGAACACTGAAGCTTTCTTT
CACNRIMNTEAFF
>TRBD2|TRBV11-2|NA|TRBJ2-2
TGTGCCAGCAGCTTAGTTTGGAGCGGGGGGTCCGGGGAGCTGTTTTTT
CASSLVWSGGSGELFF
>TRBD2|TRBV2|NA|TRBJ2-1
TGTGCCAGCCCCCCTAAGACTAGCGGGAGGACCAATGAGCAGTTCTTC
CASPPKTSGRTNEQFF
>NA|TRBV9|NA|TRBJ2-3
TGTGCCAGCAGCGTAAGGAGGGAACTCACAGATACGCAGTATTTT
CASSVRRELTDTQYF
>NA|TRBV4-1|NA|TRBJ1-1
TGCGCCAGCAGCCAAGAAGGACAGACCATGAACACTGAAGCTTTCTTT
CASSQEGQTMNTEAFF
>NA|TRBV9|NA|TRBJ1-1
TGTGCCAGCAGCGTAGAAGGCGGCCAAGCTTTCTTT
CASSVEGGQAFF
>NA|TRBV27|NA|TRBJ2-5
TGTGCCAGCAGTTTTGGAGGTTCCCAAGAGACCCAGTACTTC
CASSFGGSQETQYF
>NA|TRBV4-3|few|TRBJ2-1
TGCGCCAGCAGCCAAGACAGGGGGGCGGTCAATGAGCAGTTCTTC
CASSQDRGAVNEQFF
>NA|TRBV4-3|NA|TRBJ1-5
TGCGCCAGCAGCCAACAACAGGGATCGGGACAGCCCCAGCATTTT
CASSQQQGSGQPQHF
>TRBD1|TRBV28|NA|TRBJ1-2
TGTGCCAGCAGCTCCGGACAGGCGACGGGTGGCTACACCTTC
CASSSGQATGGYTF
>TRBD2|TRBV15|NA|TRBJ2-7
TGTGCCACCAGCCGACTAGGACTAGCGGGAGGGCCGAACTCATACGAGCAGTACTTC
CATSRLGLAGGPNSYEQYF
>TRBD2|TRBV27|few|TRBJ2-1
TGTGCCAGCAGTCCAAGCGGGACTGGGGATGAGCAGTTCTTC
CASSPSGTGDEQFF
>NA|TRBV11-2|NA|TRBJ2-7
TGTGCCAGCAGCTTAGATCTATTAGGGGTAGTCTCCTACGAGCAGTACTTC
CASSLDLLGVVSYEQYF
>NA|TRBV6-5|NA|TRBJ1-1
TGTGCCAGCAGTTACTCGGGGGGGGTGAACACTGAAGCTTTCTTT
CASSYSGGVNTEAFF
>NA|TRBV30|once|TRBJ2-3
TGTGCCTCCCATCCGGTGGCGGAAAGCACAGATACGCAGTATTTT
CASHPVAESTDTQYF
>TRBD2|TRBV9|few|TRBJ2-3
TGTGCCAGCAGCCCTGGGACTACCACTAGCACAGATACGCAGTATTTT
CASSPGTTTSTDTQYF
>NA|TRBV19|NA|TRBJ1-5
TGTGCCAGTAGTATAGGGACAGATAGCAATCAGCCCCAGCATTTT
CASSIGTDSNQPQHF
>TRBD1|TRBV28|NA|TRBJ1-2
TGTGCCAGCAGTTCCTACGGGACAGGGGGACCAAACTATGGCTACACCTTC
CASSSYGTGGPNYGYTF
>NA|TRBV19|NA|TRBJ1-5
TGTGCCAGTAGTATCGGGCAGGGCATTTACCAGCCCCAGCATTTT
CASSIGQGIYQPQHF
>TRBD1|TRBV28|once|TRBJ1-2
TGTGCCAGCAGCAAGGACAGGGGCAGCGGCTACACCTTC
CASSKDRGSGYTF
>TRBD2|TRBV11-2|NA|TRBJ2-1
TGTGCCAGCAGCTTAGTACTAGCGGGAGTCGGGACTGAGCAGTTCTTC
CASSLVLAGVGTEQFF
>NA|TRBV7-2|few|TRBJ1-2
TGTGCCAGCAGCTTAGGCGATGGCTACACCTTC
CASSLGDGYTF
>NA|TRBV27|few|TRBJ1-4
TGTGCCCCGAATGAAAAACTGTTTTTT
CAPNEKLFF
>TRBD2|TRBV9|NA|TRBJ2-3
TGTGCCAGCAGCGCCGGACTAGACACAGATACGCAGTATTTT
CASSAGLDTDTQYF
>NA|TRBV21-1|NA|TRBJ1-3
TGTGCCAGCAGCAAAGTAGTCGGGACAGCTGGAAACACCATATATTTT
CASSKVVGTAGNTIYF
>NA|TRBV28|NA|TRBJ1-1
TGTGCCAGCACCAGGGTGACCACTGAAGCTTTCTTT
CASTRVTTEAFF
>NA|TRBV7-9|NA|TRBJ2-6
TGTGCCAGCAGCTTAGCGTTCGGGTTTCCCTCCGTCCTGACTTTC
CASSLAFGFPSVLTF
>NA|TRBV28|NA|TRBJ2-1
TGTGCCAGCATTTGGGGGCGGGACAATGAGCAGTTCTTC
CASIWGRDNEQFF
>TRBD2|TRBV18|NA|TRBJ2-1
TGTGCCAGCTCACCTTCTCGGACTAGCGGGAACAATGAGCAGTTCTTC
CASSPSRTSGNNEQFF
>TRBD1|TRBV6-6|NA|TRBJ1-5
TGTGCCAGCAGGGATCCGGGACAGGGGGCACAACAGCCCCAGCATTTT
CASRDPGQGAQQPQHF
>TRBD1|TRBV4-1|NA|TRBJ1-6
TGCGCCAGCAGCCAACCAAACAGGGGGCGTTATTCACCCCTCCACTTT
CASSQPNRGRYSPLHF
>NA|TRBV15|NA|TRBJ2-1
TGTGCCACCAGCACAACAGGGTATGGTGAGCAGTTCTTC
CATSTTGYGEQFF
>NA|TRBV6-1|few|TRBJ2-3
TGTGCCAGCAGTGTCTCCCGGCGTCAGCGAGATACGCAGTATTTT
CASSVSRRQRDTQYF
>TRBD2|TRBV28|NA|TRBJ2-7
TGTGCCAGCAGTCTACGCAAGCGGACTAGCGGGAGTATCGAGCAGTACTTC
CASSLRKRTSGSIEQYF
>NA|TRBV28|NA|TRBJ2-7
TGTGCCAGCAGTGGAGGGGTCAAGAAGGGTAACCGCCCTTACGAGCAGTACTTC
CASSGGVKKGNRPYEQYF
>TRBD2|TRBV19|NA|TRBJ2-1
TGTGCCAGTAGTGCCCCGACTAGCGGGCACAATGAGCAGTTCTTC
CASSAPTSGHNEQFF
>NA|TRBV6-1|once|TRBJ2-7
TGTGCCAGCAGCAAAATAGGGGACTCCTACGAGCAGTACTTC
CASSKIGDSYEQYF
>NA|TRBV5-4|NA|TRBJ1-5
TGTGCCAGCAGCTTAGACAGCCGGGAGCCCCAGCATTTT
CASSLDSREPQHF
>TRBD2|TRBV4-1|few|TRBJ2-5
TGCGCCAGCAGTCTCACTAGCGGATACCAAGAGACCCAGTACTTC
CASSLTSGYQETQYF
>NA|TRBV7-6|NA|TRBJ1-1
TGTGCCAGCAGCCCCTTGACAGTGAACACTGAAGCTTTCTTT
CASSPLTVNTEAFF
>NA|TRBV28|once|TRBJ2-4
TGTGCCAGCAGTCTTAACTCAGGGTACATTCAGTACTTC
CASSLNSGYIQYF
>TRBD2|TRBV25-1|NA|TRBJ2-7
TGTGCCAGCAGTGAATATAGGCCCAGAAGCGGGGGTTCCTACGAGCAGTACTTC
CASSEYRPRSGGSYEQYF
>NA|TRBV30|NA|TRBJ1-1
TGTGCCTGGAGTTCCGAAGGAGGGATTGAAGCTTTCTTT
CAWSSEGGIEAFF
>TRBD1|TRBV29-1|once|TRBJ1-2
TGCAGCGTTGCCGGAGGACAGGGAGCCGACTACACCTTC
CSVAGGQGADYTF
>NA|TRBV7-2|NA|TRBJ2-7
TGTGCCAGCAGCACTCCGGGCAGGGGTGCCTACGAGCAGTACTTC
CASSTPGRGAYEQYF
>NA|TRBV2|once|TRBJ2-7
TGTGCCAGCAGTGATCCTTACGAGCAGTACTTC
CASSDPYEQYF
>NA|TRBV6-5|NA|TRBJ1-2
TGTGCCAGCAGTTACTCGGGAGGCTATGGCTACACCTTC
CASSYSGGYGYTF
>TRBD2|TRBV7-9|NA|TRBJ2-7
TGTGCCAGCAGCTTCGCGGGGGCCTACGAGCAGTACTTC
CASSFAGAYEQYF
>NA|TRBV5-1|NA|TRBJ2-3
TGCGCCAGCAGCTTAGGATCGCGGGCGACCACAGATACGCAGTATTTT
CASSLGSRATTDTQYF
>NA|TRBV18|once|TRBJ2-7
TGTGCCAGCTCACCTAGTCCTGGGGGCAACTCCTACGAGCAGTACTTC
CASSPSPGGNSYEQYF
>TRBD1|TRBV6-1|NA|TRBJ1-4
TGTGCCAGCAGCGAATCTCTACAGGGGGTTGGTGAAAAACTGTTTTTT
CASSESLQGVGEKLFF
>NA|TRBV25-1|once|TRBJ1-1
TGTGCCAGCAGTGCGGGGAACACTGAAGCTTTCTTT
CASSAGNTEAFF
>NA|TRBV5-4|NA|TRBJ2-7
TGTGCCAGCAGCTTGGATCTAGCGCCTTACGAGCAGTACTTC
CASSLDLAPYEQYF
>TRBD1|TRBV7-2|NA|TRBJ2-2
TGTGCCAGCACCTCACGGGCAGGGGGCCATTCATACACCGGGGAGCTGTTTTTT
CASTSRAGGHSYTGELFF